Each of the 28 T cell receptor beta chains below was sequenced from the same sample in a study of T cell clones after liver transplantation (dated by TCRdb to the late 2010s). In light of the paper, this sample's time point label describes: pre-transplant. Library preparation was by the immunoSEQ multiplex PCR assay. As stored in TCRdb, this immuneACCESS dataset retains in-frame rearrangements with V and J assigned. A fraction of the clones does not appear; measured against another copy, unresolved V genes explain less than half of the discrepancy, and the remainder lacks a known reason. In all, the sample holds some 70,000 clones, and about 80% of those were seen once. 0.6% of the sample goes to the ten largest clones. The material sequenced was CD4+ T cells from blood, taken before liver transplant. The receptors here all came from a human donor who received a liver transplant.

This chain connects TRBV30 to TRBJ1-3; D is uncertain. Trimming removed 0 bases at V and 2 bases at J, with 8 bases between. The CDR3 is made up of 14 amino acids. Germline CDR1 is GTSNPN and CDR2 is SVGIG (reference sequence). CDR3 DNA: TGTGCCTGGAGTGTAACCTTTACTGGAAACACCATATATTTT. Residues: CAWSVTFTGNTIYF.

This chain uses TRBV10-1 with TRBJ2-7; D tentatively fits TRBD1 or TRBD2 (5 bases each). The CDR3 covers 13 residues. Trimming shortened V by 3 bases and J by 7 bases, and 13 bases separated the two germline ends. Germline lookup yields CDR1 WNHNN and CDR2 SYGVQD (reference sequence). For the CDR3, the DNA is TGCGCCAGCAGTGAAGGGGAGTTCAAAGAGCAGTACTTC. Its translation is CASSEGEFKEQYF.

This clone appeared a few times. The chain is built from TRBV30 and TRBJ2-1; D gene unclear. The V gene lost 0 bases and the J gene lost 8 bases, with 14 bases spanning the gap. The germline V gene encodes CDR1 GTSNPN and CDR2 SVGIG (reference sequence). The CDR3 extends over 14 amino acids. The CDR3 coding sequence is TGTGCCTGGAGTGTATTCGGGTCTGGGGATGAGCAGTTCTTC. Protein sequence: CAWSVFGSGDEQFF. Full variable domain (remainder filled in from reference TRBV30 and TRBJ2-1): SQTIHQWPATLVQPVGSPLSLECTVEGTSNPNLYWYRQAAGRGLQLLFYSVGIGQISSEVPQNLSASRPQDRQFILSSKKLLLSDSGFYLCAWSVFGSGDEQFFGPGTRLTVL.

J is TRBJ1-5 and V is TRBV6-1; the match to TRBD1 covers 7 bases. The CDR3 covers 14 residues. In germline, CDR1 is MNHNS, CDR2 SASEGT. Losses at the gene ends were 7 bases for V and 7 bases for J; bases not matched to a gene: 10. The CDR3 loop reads CASTGTGARQPQHF. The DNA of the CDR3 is TGTGCCAGCACCGGAACAGGGGCAAGGCAGCCCCAGCATTTT.

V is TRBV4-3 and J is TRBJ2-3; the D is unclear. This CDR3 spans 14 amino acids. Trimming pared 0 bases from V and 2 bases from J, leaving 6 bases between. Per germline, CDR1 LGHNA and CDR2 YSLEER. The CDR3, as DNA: TGCGCCAGCAGCCAAGATTTGAACACAGATACGCAGTATTTT. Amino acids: CASSQDLNTDTQYF.

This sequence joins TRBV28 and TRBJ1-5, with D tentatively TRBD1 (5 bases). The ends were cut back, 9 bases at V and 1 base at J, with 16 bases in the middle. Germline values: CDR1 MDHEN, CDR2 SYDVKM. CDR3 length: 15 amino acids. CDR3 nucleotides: TGTGCCAGTACGACAGACCGGGTAAGCAATCAGCCCCAGCATTTT. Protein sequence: CASTTDRVSNQPQHF.

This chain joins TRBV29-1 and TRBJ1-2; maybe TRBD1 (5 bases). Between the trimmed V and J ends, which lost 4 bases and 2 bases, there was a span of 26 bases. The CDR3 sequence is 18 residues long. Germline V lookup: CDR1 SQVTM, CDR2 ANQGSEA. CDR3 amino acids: CSVGEIGDSGPPNYGYTF. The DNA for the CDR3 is TGCAGCGTTGGTGAGATCGGCGATTCAGGGCCACCCAACTATGGCTACACCTTC. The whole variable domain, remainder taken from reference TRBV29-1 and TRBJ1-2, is SAVISQKPSRDICQRGTSLTIQCQVDSQVTMMFWYRQQPGQSLTLIATANQGSEATYESGFVIDKFPISRPNLTFSTLTVSNMSPEDSSIYLCSVGEIGDSGPPNYGYTFGSGTRLTVV.

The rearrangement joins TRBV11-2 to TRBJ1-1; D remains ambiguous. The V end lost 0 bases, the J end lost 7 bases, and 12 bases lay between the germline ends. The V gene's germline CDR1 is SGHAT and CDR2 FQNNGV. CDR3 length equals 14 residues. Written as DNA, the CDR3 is TGTGCCAGCAGCTTAGAGTGGGGAGCATATGAAGCTTTCTTT. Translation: CASSLEWGAYEAFF.

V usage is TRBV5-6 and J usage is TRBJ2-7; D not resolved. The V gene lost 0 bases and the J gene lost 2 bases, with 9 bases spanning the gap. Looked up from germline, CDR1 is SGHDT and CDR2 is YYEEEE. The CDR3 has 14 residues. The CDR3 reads CASSLVSRAYEQYF. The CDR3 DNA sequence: TGTGCCAGCAGCTTGGTGTCTCGGGCCTACGAGCAGTACTTC.

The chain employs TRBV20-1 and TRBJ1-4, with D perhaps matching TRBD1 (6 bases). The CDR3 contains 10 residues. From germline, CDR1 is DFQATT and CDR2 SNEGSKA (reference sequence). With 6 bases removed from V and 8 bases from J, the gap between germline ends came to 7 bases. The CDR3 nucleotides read TGCAGTGCCCAGGGGGAAAAACTGTTTTTT. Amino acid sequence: CSAQGEKLFF.

This CDR3 reads CASSSGTSGRAYEQYF. CDR3 nucleotides: TGTGCCAGCAGCTCCGGGACTAGCGGGCGTGCCTACGAGCAGTACTTC. The chain recombines TRBV5-4 with TRBJ2-7; 12 positions agree with TRBD2. The junction had 6 bases not matched to a gene; V was cut back by 3 bases and J by 2 bases. The CDR3 has 16 residues. Germline V gene sequence: CDR1 SGHNT, CDR2 YYREEE (reference sequence).

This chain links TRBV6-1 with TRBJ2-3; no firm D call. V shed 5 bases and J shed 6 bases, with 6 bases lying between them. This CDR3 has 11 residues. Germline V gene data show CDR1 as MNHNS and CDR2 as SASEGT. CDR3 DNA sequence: TGTGCCAGCAGTCAGTCTGATACGCAGTATTTT. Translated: CASSQSDTQYF.

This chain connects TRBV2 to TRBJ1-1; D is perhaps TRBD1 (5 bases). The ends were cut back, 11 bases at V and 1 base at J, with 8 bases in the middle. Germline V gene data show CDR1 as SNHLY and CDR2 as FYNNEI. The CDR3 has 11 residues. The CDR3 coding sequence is TGTGCCGGAGGACAGAACACTGAAGCTTTCTTT. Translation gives CAGGQNTEAFF.

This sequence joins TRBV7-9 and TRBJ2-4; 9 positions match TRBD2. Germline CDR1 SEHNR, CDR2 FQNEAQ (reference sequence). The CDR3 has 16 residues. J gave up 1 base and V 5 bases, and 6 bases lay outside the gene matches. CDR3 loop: CASSPRAGGAKNIQYF. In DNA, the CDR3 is TGTGCCAGCAGCCCAAGGGCGGGAGGGGCCAAAAACATTCAGTACTTC.

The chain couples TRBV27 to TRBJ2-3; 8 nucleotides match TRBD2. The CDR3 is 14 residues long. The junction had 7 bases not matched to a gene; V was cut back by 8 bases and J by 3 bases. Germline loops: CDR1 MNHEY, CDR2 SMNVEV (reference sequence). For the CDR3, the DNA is TGTGCCAGCCGTACTAGACTAGCGACAGATACGCAGTATTTT. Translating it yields CASRTRLATDTQYF.

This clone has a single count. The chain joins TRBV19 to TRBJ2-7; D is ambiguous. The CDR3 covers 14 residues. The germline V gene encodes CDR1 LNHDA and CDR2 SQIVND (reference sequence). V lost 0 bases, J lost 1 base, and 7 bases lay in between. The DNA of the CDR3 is TGTGCCAGTAGTATAGAGGGCACTTCCTACGAGCAGTACTTC. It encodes CASSIEGTSYEQYF.

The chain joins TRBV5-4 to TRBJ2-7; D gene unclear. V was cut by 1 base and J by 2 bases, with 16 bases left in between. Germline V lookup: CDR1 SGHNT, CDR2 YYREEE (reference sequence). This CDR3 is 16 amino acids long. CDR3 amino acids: CASSLSALLQPYEQYF. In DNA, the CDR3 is TGTGCCAGCAGCTTGTCGGCATTACTACAACCCTACGAGCAGTACTTC. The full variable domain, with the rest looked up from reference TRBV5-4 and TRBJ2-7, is ETGVTQSPTHLIKTRGQQVTLRCSSQSGHNTVSWYQQALGQGPQFIFQYYREEENGRGNFPPRFSGLQFPNYSSELNVNALELDDSALYLCASSLSALLQPYEQYFGPGTRLTVT.

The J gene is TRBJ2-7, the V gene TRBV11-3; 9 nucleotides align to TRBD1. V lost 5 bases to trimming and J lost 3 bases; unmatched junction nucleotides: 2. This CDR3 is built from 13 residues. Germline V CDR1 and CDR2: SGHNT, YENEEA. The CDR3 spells CASSPDRGYEQYF. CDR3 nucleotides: TGTGCCAGCAGCCCGGACAGGGGCTACGAGCAGTACTTC. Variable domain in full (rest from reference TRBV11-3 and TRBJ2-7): EAGVVQSPRYKIIEKKQPVAFWCNPISGHNTLYWYLQNLGQGPELLIRYENEEAVDDSQLPKDRFSAERLKGVDSTLKIQPAELGDSAVYLCASSPDRGYEQYFGPGTRLTVT.

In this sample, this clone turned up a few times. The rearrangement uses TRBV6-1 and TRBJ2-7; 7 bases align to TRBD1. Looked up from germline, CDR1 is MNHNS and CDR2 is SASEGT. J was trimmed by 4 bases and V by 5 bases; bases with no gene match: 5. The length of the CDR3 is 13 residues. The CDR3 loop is CASSRDSQYEQYF. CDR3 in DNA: TGTGCCAGCAGTCGGGACAGCCAATACGAGCAGTACTTC.

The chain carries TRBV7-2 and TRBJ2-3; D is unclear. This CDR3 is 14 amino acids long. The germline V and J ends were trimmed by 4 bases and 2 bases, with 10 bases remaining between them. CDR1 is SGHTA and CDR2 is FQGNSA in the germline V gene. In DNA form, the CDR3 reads TGTGCCAGCAGCTCAAACGCAGTCACAGATACGCAGTATTTT. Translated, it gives CASSSNAVTDTQYF.

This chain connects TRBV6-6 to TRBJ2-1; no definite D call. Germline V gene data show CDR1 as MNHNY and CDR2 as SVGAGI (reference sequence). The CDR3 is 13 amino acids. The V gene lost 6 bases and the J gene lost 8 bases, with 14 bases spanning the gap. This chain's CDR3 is CASSRIRQYEQFF. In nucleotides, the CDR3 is TGTGCCAGCAGCCGCATTAGGCAGTATGAGCAGTTCTTC.

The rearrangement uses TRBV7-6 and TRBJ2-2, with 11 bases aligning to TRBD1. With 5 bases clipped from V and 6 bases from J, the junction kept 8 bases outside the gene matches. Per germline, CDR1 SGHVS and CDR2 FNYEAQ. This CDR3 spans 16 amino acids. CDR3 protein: CASSAWTGGEAGELFF. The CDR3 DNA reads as TGTGCCAGCAGCGCATGGACAGGGGGCGAGGCCGGGGAGCTGTTTTTT.

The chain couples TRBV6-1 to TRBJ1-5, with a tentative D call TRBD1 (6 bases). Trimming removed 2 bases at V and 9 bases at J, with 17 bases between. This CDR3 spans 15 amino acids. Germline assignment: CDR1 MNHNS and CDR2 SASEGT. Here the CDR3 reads CASSEMMMQGRPQHF. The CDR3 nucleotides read TGTGCCAGCAGTGAAATGATGATGCAGGGGAGGCCCCAGCATTTT.

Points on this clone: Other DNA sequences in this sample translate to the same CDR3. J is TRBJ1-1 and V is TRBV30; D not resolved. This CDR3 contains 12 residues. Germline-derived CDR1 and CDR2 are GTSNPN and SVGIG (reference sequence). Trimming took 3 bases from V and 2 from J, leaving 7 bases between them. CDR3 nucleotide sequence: TGTGCCTGGAGGTGGGGTAACACTGAAGCTTTCTTT. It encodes CAWRWGNTEAFF.

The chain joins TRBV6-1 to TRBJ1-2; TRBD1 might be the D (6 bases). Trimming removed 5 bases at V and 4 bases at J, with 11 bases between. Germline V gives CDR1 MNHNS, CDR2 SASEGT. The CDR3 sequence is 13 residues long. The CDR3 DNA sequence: TGTGCCAGCAGTTCTTTAGGGGGCTATGGCTACACCTTC. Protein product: CASSSLGGYGYTF.

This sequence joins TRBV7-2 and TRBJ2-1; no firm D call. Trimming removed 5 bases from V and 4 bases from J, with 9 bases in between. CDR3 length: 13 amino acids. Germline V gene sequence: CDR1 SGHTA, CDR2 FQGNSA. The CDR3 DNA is TGTGCCAGCAGCCCCACCGTATACAATGAGCAGTTCTTC. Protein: CASSPTVYNEQFF.

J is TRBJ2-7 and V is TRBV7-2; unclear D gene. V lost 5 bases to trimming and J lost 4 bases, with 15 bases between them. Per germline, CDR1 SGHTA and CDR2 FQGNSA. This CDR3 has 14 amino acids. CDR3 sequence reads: CASSRSASSYEQYF. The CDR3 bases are TGTGCCAGCAGCCGATCGGCCTCTTCATACGAGCAGTACTTC.

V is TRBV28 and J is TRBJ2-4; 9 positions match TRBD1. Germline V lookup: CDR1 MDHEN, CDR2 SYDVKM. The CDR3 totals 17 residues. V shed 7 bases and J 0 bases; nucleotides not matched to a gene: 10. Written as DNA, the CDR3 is TGTGCCAGCACCCCCTCGGACAGGGGCCTAGCCAAAAACATTCAGTACTTC. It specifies CASTPSDRGLAKNIQYF.